There are many counts of the clone carrying this T cell receptor beta chain. From the multiplex PCR reads, TCRdb called clonotypes with MiXCR, one entry per CDR3 protein. In the table there are about 230,000 distinct CDR3 sequences, 32% of which are singletons. Samples came from axillary lymph nodes draining the breast cancer. This CDR3 region has 13 residues. Germline V gene lookup returns CDR1 MDHEN and CDR2 SYDVKM. The V gene lost 7 bases and the J gene lost 5 bases, with 9 bases spanning the gap. The sample is drawn from a study of breast tumors, draining lymph nodes, adjacent tissues. This rearrangement joins TRBV28 to TRBJ1-6, with D possibly matching TRBD1 (5 bases). The TCR sequence derives from a female donor with breast cancer. Some clones in this sample may be carry-over from other donors' samples. The sequenced sample consisted of axillary lymph node tissue. The CDR3 DNA sequence: TGTGCCAGCATCACCAGGGATAATTCACCCCTCCACTTT. Encoded protein: CASITRDNSPLHF.